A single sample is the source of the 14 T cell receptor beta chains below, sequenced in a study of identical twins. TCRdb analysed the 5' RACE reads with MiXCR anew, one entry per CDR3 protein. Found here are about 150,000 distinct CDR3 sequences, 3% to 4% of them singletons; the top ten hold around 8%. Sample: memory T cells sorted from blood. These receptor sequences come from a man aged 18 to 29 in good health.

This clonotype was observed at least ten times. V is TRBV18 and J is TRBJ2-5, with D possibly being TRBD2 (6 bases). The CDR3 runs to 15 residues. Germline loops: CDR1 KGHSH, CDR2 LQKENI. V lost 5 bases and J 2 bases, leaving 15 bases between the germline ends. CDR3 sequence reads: CASSARGGAQETQYF. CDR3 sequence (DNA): TGTGCCAGCTCAGCCCGAGGAGGGGCGCAAGAGACCCAGTACTTC.

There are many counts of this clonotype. Written as DNA, the CDR3 is TGTGCCACCGGAACAAGGACCGAGCAGTTCTTC. Its protein product is CATGTRTEQFF. This chain links TRBV10-3 with TRBJ2-1; D gene ambiguous. V was clipped by 10 bases and J by 10 bases, with 14 bases between them. The CDR3 sequence is 11 residues long. Germline CDR1 is ENHRY and CDR2 is SYGVKD.

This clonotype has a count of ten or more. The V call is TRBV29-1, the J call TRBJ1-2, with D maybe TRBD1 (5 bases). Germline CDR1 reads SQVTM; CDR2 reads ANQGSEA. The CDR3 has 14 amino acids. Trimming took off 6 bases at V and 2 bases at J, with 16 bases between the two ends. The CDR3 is CSVTGGGLNYGYTF. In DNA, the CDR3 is TGCAGCGTGACCGGCGGGGGTTTAAACTATGGCTACACCTTC.

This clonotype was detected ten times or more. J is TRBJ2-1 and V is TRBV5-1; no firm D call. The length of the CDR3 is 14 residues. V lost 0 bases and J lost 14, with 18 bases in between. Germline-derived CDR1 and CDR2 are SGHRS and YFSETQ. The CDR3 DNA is TGCGCCAGCAGCTTGGTACCCGGGCTTGGTGGGGAGTTCTTC. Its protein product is CASSLVPGLGGEFF.

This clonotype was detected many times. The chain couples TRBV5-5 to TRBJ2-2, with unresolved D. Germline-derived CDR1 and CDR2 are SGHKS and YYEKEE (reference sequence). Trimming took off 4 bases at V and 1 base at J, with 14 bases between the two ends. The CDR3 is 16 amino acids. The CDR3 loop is CASSHDLSLNTGELFF. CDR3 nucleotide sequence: TGTGCCAGCAGCCATGATCTAAGTTTGAACACCGGGGAGCTGTTTTTT.

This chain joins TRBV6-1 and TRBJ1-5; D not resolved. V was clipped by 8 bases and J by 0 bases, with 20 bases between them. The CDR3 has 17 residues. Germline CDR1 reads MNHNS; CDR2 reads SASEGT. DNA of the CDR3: TGTGCCAGCCGGAACGGGATTACATTTTATAGCAATCAGCCCCAGCATTTT. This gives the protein CASRNGITFYSNQPQHF.

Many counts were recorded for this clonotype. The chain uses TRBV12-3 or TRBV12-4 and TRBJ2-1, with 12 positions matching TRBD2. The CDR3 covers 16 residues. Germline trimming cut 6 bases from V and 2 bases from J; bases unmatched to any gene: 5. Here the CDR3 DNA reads TGTGCCAGCAGAAAGACTAGCGGGAGTACCTACAATGAGCAGTTCTTC. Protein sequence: CASRKTSGSTYNEQFF.

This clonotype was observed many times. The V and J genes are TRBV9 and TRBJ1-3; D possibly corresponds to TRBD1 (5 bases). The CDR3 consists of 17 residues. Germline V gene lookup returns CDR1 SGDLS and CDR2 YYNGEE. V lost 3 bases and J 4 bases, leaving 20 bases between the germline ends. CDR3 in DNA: TGTGCCAGCAGCGCCGGGCTGGGGGTCCTTAGAGGAAACACCATATATTTT. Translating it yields CASSAGLGVLRGNTIYF.

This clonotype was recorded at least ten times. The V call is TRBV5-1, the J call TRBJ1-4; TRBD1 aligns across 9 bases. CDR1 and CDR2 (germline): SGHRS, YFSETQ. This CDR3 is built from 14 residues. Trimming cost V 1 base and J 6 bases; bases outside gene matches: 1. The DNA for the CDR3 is TGCGCCAGCAGCTTGACAGGGGGCCATGAAAAACTGTTTTTT. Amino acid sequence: CASSLTGGHEKLFF.

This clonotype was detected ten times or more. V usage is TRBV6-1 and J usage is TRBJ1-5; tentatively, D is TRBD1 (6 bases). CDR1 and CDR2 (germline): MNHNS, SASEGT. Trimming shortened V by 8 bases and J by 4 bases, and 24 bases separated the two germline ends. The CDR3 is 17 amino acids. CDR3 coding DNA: TGTGCCAGCGCCCGGGCGGGGGGCACGTCGGGGAATCAGCCCCAGCATTTT. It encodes CASARAGGTSGNQPQHF.

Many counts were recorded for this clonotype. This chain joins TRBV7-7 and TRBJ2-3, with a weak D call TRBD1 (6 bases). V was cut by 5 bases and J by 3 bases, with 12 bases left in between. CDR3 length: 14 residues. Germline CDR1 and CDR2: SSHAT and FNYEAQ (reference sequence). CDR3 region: CASSPDRETDTQYF. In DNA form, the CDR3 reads TGTGCCAGCAGCCCGGACAGAGAGACAGATACGCAGTATTTT. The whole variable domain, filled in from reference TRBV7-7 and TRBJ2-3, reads GAGVSQSPRYKVTKRGQDVTLRCDPISSHATLYWYQQALGQGPEFLTYFNYEAQPDKSGLPSDRFSAERPEGSISTLTIQRTEQRDSAMYRCASSPDRETDTQYFGPGTRLTVL.

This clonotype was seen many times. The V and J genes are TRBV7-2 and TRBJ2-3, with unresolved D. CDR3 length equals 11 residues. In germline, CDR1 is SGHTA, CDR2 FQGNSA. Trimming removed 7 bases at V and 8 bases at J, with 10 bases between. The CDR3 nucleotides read TGTGCCAGCACTTATACGGGTACGCAGTATTTT. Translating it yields CASTYTGTQYF.

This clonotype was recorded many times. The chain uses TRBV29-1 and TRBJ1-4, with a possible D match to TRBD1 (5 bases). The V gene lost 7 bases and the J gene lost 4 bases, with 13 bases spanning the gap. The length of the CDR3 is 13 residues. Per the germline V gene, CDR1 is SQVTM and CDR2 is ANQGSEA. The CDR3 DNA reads TGCAGCGCCGGGGGGGGGATTAATGAAAAACTGTTTTTT. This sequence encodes CSAGGGINEKLFF.

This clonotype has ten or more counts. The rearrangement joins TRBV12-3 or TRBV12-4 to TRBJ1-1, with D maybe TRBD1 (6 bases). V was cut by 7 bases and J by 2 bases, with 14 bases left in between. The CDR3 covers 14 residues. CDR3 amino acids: CASTPGHQNTEAFF. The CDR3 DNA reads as TGTGCCAGCACCCCGGGACACCAAAACACTGAAGCTTTCTTT.